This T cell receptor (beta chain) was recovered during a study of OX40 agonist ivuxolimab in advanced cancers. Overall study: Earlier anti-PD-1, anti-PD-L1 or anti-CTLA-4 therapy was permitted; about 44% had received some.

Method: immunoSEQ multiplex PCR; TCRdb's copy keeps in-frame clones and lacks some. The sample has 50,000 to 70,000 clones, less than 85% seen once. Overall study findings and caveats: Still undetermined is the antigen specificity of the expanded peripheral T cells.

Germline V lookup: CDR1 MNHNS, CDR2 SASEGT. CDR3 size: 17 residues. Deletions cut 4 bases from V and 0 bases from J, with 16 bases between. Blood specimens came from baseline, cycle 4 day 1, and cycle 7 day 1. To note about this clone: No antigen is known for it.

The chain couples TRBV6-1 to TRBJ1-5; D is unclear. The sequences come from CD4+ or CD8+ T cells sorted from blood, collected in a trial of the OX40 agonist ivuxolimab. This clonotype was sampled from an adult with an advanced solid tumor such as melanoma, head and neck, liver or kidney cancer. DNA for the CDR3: TGTGCCAGCAGTGCCCAGGATATCATGATTAGCAATCAGCCCCAGCATTTT. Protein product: CASSAQDIMISNQPQHF.